This T cell receptor (beta chain) stems from a study of cytomegalovirus exposure and HLA in healthy donors. This CDR3 has 13 amino acids. Trimming cost V 6 bases and J 7 bases; bases outside gene matches: 3. Per the germline V gene, CDR1 is ENHRY and CDR2 is SYGVKD. This table comes from immunoSEQ multiplex PCR, and its TCRdb copy is limited to in-frame clones, with some not included. The sample lists 280,000 or so clones, 85% to 90% occurring once. The donors were in the roughly 110-subject validation cohort, distinct from the roughly 670-subject first cohort. The chain joins TRBV10-3 to TRBJ1-5; 10 bases map to TRBD1. Material for sequencing was PBMCs. The source of this sequence is a woman aged 18 to 35 in good health and CMV-seronegative. CDR3: CAISGQGGQPQHF. DNA of the CDR3: TGTGCCATCAGCGGACAGGGGGGACAGCCCCAGCATTTT.